The T cell receptor beta chain described here comes from a study of monozygotic twins with inflammatory bowel disease. The CDR3 loop spans 12 amino acids. CDR1 and CDR2 from the germline V gene are SGHTA and FQGTGA. TCRdb re-called the 5' RACE reads; every CDR3 protein appears as one record, without DNA. This table lists 140,000 to 150,000 distinct CDR3 sequences. The chain recombines TRBV7-3 with TRBJ2-2. Sequencing was performed on blood. This receptor was identified in a human donor with ulcerative colitis or Crohn's disease, or a healthy co-twin of an affected twin (not recorded which). CDR3 sequence: CASSLMTGELFF.